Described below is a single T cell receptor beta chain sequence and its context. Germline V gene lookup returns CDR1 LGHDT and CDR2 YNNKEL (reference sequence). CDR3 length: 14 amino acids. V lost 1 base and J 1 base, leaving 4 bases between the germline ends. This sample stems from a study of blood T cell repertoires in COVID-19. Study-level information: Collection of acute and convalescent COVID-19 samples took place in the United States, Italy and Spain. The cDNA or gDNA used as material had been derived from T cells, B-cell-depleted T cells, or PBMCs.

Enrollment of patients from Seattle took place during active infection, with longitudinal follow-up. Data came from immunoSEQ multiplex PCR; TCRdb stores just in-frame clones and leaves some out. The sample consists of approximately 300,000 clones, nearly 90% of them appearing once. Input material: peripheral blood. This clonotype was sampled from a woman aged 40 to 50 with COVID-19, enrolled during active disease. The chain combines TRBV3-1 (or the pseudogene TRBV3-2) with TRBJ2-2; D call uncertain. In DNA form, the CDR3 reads TGTGCCAGCAGCCAAGCTCGGAACACCGGGGAGCTGTTTTTT. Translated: CASSQARNTGELFF.